Sequencing of this T cell receptor (beta chain) was carried out in a study of beta chain features in type 1 diabetes. CDR3 length: 15 residues. Germline assignment: CDR1 SGHAT and CDR2 FQNNGV. Between the trimmed V and J ends, which lost 3 bases and 1 base, there was a span of 9 bases. TCRB transcripts that were expressed got sequenced, as all of the isolated RNA had been reverse transcribed. Sequencing used immunoSEQ multiplex PCR; TCRdb keeps in-frame clones, though not all of them. The table records 970,000 or so clones, roughly a sixth of them present only once. Study results and caveats: The study found fewer insertions and more deletions at VDJ junctions in type 1 diabetes patients.

To note about this clone: The target antigen is unknown.

Sequences were obtained from naive CD4+ T cells from blood. The source of this sequence is a woman aged 18-29 years in good health. V usage is TRBV11-2 and J usage is TRBJ2-2, with D unclear. CDR3 coding DNA: TGTGCCAGCAGCTTTACCTCCCTGAACACCGGGGAGCTGTTTTTT. This translates into CASSFTSLNTGELFF. The full variable domain, completed using reference TRBV11-2 and TRBJ2-2, is EAGVAQSPRYKIIEKRQSVAFWCNPISGHATLYWYQQILGQGPKLLIQFQNNGVVDDSQLPKDRFSAERLKGVDSTLKIQPAKLEDSAVYLCASSFTSLNTGELFFGEGSRLTVL.